Listed below are T cell receptor beta chains from one sample, sequenced in a study of blood T cell repertoires in COVID-19. Assay used: immunoSEQ multiplex PCR; TCRdb lists only in-frame clones, some missing. The sample has about 120,000 clones; 87% are singletons. The sequencing input was peripheral blood. These receptors were taken from a woman aged 70-85 years with acute or convalescent COVID-19. Both conserved end residues are trimmed from each CDR3. The D gene is left open where the match is weak.

V,D,J,CDR3
TRBV2,TRBD1,TRBJ2-4,ATQGVDGAKNIQY
TRBV3-1/TRBV3-2,NA,TRBJ2-1,ASSQSLPSEQF
TRBV3-1/TRBV3-2,NA,TRBJ1-1,ASSPRTDKNTEAF
TRBV12-3/TRBV12-4,NA,TRBJ2-7,ASSTGTYEQY
TRBV5-4,NA,TRBJ1-4,ASSLQLPNEKLF
TRBV28,TRBD2,TRBJ2-7,ASTPGGAYEQY
TRBV28,NA,TRBJ1-4,ASTPRREEKLF
TRBV6-6,TRBD1,TRBJ1-3,ASSYSRGPDGNTIY
TRBV10-2,NA,TRBJ1-5,ASSIQGSNQPQH
TRBV24-1,TRBD1,TRBJ1-3,ATSDVQGSSGNTIY
TRBV25-1,NA,TRBJ2-4,ASSDPGAKNIQY
TRBV6-7,NA,TRBJ2-7,ASSSVYEQY
TRBV28,NA,TRBJ2-7,ASSLSRAVEQY
TRBV5-1,TRBD1,TRBJ2-7,ASSLGTGGLHEQY
TRBV30,TRBD1,TRBJ1-5,AWSVGQGVGNQPQH
TRBV7-3,NA,TRBJ2-3,ASSLGITDTQY
TRBV5-1,NA,TRBJ1-4,ASSRTPQGTNEKLF
TRBV11-2,TRBD1,TRBJ1-4,ASSPALPGQGSEKLF
TRBV2,NA,TRBJ2-1,ASSGAHSWQF
TRBV2,TRBD1,TRBJ1-6,ASRLGTGKNSPLH
TRBV28,NA,TRBJ2-1,ASMPGGWGSYNEQF
TRBV5-1,NA,TRBJ1-1,ASSFTGTNTEAF
TRBV3-1/TRBV3-2,TRBD2,TRBJ2-1,ASSQSGGAVYNEQF
TRBV5-5,NA,TRBJ1-2,ASSLVRQIRGGYT
TRBV5-1,TRBD2,TRBJ2-5,ASSLTPGGLETQY
TRBV10-3,NA,TRBJ2-7,AISEGQFYEQY
TRBV3-1/TRBV3-2,NA,TRBJ1-2,ASSQDSQGMAYGYT
TRBV10-3,NA,TRBJ2-2,AIRDGVGVKNTGELF
TRBV5-3,NA,TRBJ1-5,ARSQDRGPHQPQH
TRBV9,NA,TRBJ2-7,ASSVAWEYSYEQY
TRBV28,TRBD1,TRBJ1-2,ASRPQGPLYGYT